This record covers a single T cell receptor (beta chain). Its matching antigen is unknown. The germline gives CDR1 MDHEN, CDR2 SYDVKM. Trimming took off 6 bases at V and 5 bases at J, with 10 bases between the two ends. This CDR3 is 12 amino acids long. This entry belongs to a study of response to subunit inactivated influenza vaccine. Whole-study results and caveats: The authors suggested that few new T cells are recruited per seasonal influenza vaccination.

TCRdb re-derived calls from the RT-PCR reads in MiXCR, one entry per CDR3 protein. The sample shows roughly 700,000 distinct CDR3 sequences, about 14% of them seen only once. Sequenced material: PBMCs from blood, taken less than 15 days before vaccination. The sequence came from a man in his fifties who received an inactivated influenza vaccine. The chain has TRBV28 and TRBJ2-5, with a tentative D call TRBD1 (5 bases). The CDR3 region is CASRGSGETQYF. For the CDR3, the DNA is TGTGCCAGCAGGGGGTCAGGGGAGACCCAGTACTTC.